This TCR beta chain was found in a study of identical twins. In TCRdb, the 5' RACE reads were re-called with MiXCR into one record per CDR3 protein. Of approximately 230,000 distinct CDR3 sequences in the sample, 6.5% were seen once. This clonotype showed up just a few times. Trimming shortened V by 1 base and J by 8 bases, and 14 bases separated the two germline ends. The CDR3 is 15 amino acids. Germline V gene data show CDR1 as SGHDN and CDR2 as FVKESK. In addition, the sample was reused for a study of T cells expressing NK-cell markers.

This sequence was found in a woman in her late teens or twenties in good health. This chain links TRBV14 with TRBJ1-4, with D hard to call. The sequenced sample consisted of CD8+ T cells sorted from blood. DNA of the CDR3: TGTGCCAGCAGCCAAGCCGACTCCGTCAGGGAAAAACTGTTTTTT. Its protein is CASSQADSVREKLFF.